A selection of T cell receptor beta chains follows, all from one sample in a study of prognosis after radiotherapy for stage I lung cancer. TCRdb re-called the multiplex PCR reads through MiXCR, storing one row per CDR3 protein. Seen here are fewer than 65,000 distinct CDR3 sequences, less than 35% observed once, and the top ten hold about 8.3%. The sample was PBMCs, taken before or after stereotactic body radiation therapy (not recorded which). These receptors were collected from a donor aged 50 or older with non-small cell lung cancer. CDR3s include the opening cysteine and the closing phenylalanine or tryptophan. D genes are given only for firm matches. A clone size is listed for some rows: how often the clone was seen (once, few, many), or a class if it is expanded.

TRBJ1-1 | many | NA | TRBV30 | CAWNDGNTEAFF | TGTGCCTGGAACGACGGTAACACTGAAGCTTTCTTT
TRBJ1-1 | many | NA | TRBV27 | CASSKLGTEAFF | TGTGCCAGCAGCAAGCTAGGCACTGAAGCTTTCTTT
TRBJ2-7 | NA | TRBD2 | TRBV28 | CASSVSGGTYEQYF | TGTGCCAGCAGCGTTAGCGGGGGAACCTACGAGCAGTACTTC
TRBJ1-5 | many | NA | TRBV7-2 | CASSLDGTTQPQHF | TGTGCCAGCAGCTTAGACGGAACGACTCAGCCCCAGCATTTT
TRBJ2-5 | NA | NA | TRBV19 | CASRRTVYEYQETQYF | TGTGCCAGTAGGAGGACAGTCTATGAGTACCAAGAGACCCAGTACTTC
TRBJ1-2 | medium-sized | NA | TRBV5-1 | CASSLMGVGDGYTF | TGCGCCAGCAGCTTAATGGGCGTGGGGGATGGCTACACCTTC
TRBJ1-6 | NA | NA | TRBV28 | CASSLEGSPLHF | TGTGCCAGCAGCTTAGAAGGTTCACCCCTCCACTTT
TRBJ2-1 | NA | NA | TRBV7-9 | CASSSTSYEQFF | TGTGCCAGCAGCTCGACTAGTTATGAGCAGTTCTTC
TRBJ1-1 | many | NA | TRBV7-9 | CASSLEFLATEAFF | TGTGCCAGCAGCTTAGAGTTTCTAGCCACTGAAGCTTTCTTT
TRBJ2-5 | many | NA | TRBV11-3 | CASSLQAAQETQYF | TGTGCCAGCAGCTTACAAGCAGCCCAAGAGACCCAGTACTTC
TRBJ2-7 | many | TRBD1 | TRBV7-2 | CASSLAAGGLYEQYF | TGTGCCAGCAGCTTAGCGGCAGGGGGATTATACGAGCAGTACTTC
TRBJ2-7 | NA | NA | TRBV6-1 | CASSPDTYEQYF | TGTGCCAGCAGTCCGGACACCTACGAGCAGTACTTC
TRBJ2-1 | many | TRBD2 | TRBV7-2 | CASSRRYGLAGGPSYNEQFF | TGTGCCAGCAGCCGTAGATACGGACTAGCGGGAGGTCCATCCTACAATGAGCAGTTCTTC
TRBJ2-1 | many | NA | TRBV11-2 | CASSSQYLSSYNEQFF | TGTGCCAGCAGCTCGCAGTACTTAAGCTCCTACAATGAGCAGTTCTTC
TRBJ2-1 | many | TRBD2 | TRBV11-3 | CASTPEAGGPEPGFF | TGTGCCAGCACCCCGGAGGCGGGAGGGCCGGAACCTGGTTTCTTC
TRBJ1-2 | many | TRBD1 | TRBV28 | CASSFSTGGKANYGYTF | TGTGCCAGCAGTTTTTCGACAGGGGGCAAGGCTAACTATGGCTACACCTTC
TRBJ2-5 | many | NA | TRBV19 | CASSIGGAQETQYF | TGTGCCAGTAGTATCGGCGGGGCCCAAGAGACCCAGTACTTC
TRBJ1-4 | many | NA | TRBV28 | CASRLGATHEKLFF | TGTGCCAGCAGACTGGGGGCCACCCATGAAAAACTGTTTTTT
TRBJ2-1 | many | NA | TRBV7-2 | CASSIRQGGEQFF | TGTGCCAGCAGCATCCGACAGGGAGGGGAGCAGTTCTTC
TRBJ2-1 | many | TRBD1 | TRBV5-1 | CASSYGQEVRNNEQFF | TGCGCCAGCAGCTATGGACAGGAGGTTAGGAACAATGAGCAGTTCTTC
TRBJ1-3 | NA | NA | TRBV18 | CASSYDELDTIYF | TGTGCCAGCTCATACGATGAATTGGACACCATATATTTT
TRBJ2-2 | many | TRBD1 | TRBV28 | CATVDRGHKNTGELFF | TGTGCCACCGTGGACAGGGGGCACAAGAACACCGGGGAGCTGTTTTTT
TRBJ2-5 | NA | TRBD2 | TRBV20-1 | CSARSRPAGGDTQYF | TGCAGTGCTAGATCCCGGCCCGCGGGGGGCGATACCCAGTACTTC
TRBJ2-2 | medium-sized | NA | TRBV4-2 | CASSPMVAGDTGELFF | TGTGCCAGCAGCCCAATGGTGGCAGGAGACACCGGGGAGCTGTTTTTT
TRBJ2-3 | many | NA | TRBV7-3 | CASSFEGRATETQYF | TGTGCCAGCAGCTTCGAAGGACGTGCGACGGAGACGCAGTATTTT
TRBJ1-2 | many | TRBD1 | TRBV4-1 | CASSRDRTINYGYTF | TGCGCCAGCAGCCGGGACAGGACCATTAACTATGGCTACACCTTC
TRBJ1-2 | many | NA | TRBV5-1 | CASSPDRPGGYTF | TGCGCCAGCAGCCCTGACAGACCAGGTGGCTACACCTTC
TRBJ2-3 | many | NA | TRBV27 | CASSFSGITDTQYF | TGTGCCAGCAGCTTTAGTGGGATTACAGATACGCAGTATTTT
TRBJ2-3 | many | NA | TRBV10-3 | CAISDEVTQYF | TGTGCCATCAGTGATGAGGTTACGCAGTATTTT
TRBJ2-1 | NA | TRBD2 | TRBV11-2 | CASSLDRDVTSGRGEQFF | TGTGCCAGCAGCTTAGATCGAGACGTGACTAGCGGGAGGGGAGAGCAGTTCTTC
TRBJ1-5 | many | TRBD1 | TRBV5-6 | CASSSDRGRQPQHF | TGTGCCAGCAGCTCAGACAGGGGTCGTCAGCCCCAGCATTTT
TRBJ2-7 | NA | TRBD1 | TRBV9 | CVSSPQGQGYDQYF | TGTGTCAGCAGCCCGCAGGGACAGGGCTACGATCAGTACTTC
TRBJ2-3 | many | NA | TRBV7-3 | CASSFLPGVTDTQYF | TGTGCCAGCAGCTTCCTACCGGGAGTCACAGATACGCAGTATTTT
TRBJ2-1 | medium-sized | TRBD2 | TRBV7-9 | CASSLGAGVGNEQFF | TGTGCCAGCAGCTTAGGGGCGGGAGTAGGGAATGAGCAGTTCTTC
TRBJ1-6 | many | NA | TRBV25-1 | CASSDYRKSSYNSPLHF | TGTGCCAGCAGTGACTATCGGAAGAGCTCCTATAATTCACCCCTCCACTTT
TRBJ2-2 | NA | NA | TRBV12-3/TRBV12-4 | CASSLRYMGRHGGELFF | TGTGCCAGCAGTTTAAGGTACATGGGGCGTCATGGCGGGGAGCTGTTTTTT
TRBJ1-3 | many | TRBD1 | TRBV4-2 | CASGTGNRLGSGNTIYF | TGTGCCAGCGGGACAGGGAATCGGCTCGGGTCTGGAAACACCATATATTTT
TRBJ1-2 | many | TRBD1 | TRBV20-1 | CSAPTGGDYGYTF | TGCAGTGCGCCGACAGGGGGCGACTATGGCTACACCTTC
TRBJ1-1 | many | NA | TRBV30 | CAWSVGDTEAFF | TGTGCCTGGAGTGTAGGGGACACTGAAGCTTTCTTT
TRBJ2-1 | many | NA | TRBV12-5 | CASGGGLSEQFF | TGTGCTAGTGGTGGGGGGTTGAGTGAGCAGTTCTTC
TRBJ1-1 | many | TRBD1 | TRBV11-3 | CASRGTGGPDTEAFF | TGTGCCAGCAGGGGGACAGGGGGCCCTGACACTGAAGCTTTCTTT
TRBJ1-4 | NA | TRBD1 | TRBV10-3 | CAISGQGVSNEKLFF | TGTGCCATCAGCGGCCAGGGGGTGTCTAATGAAAAACTGTTTTTT
TRBJ2-1 | many | TRBD1 | TRBV5-1 | CASTPGQGANNEQFF | TGCGCCAGTACCCCGGGACAGGGGGCAAACAATGAGCAGTTCTTC
TRBJ2-1 | many | TRBD2 | TRBV7-8 | CASSLTYGRASGVYNEQFF | TGTGCCAGCAGCTTAACTTACGGTAGGGCTAGCGGAGTCTACAATGAGCAGTTCTTC
TRBJ2-3 | few | TRBD1 | TRBV5-4 | CASSPNRGRYTDTQYF | TGTGCCAGCAGCCCGAACAGGGGAAGATACACAGATACGCAGTATTTT
TRBJ1-3 | NA | NA | TRBV6-1 | CASAPRGAYSGNTIYF | TGTGCCAGCGCCCCCCGAGGGGCTTACTCTGGAAACACCATATATTTT
TRBJ1-1 | once | NA | TRBV7-9 | CASSFATEAFF | TGTGCCAGCAGCTTTGCTACTGAAGCTTTCTTT
TRBJ2-3 | many | NA | TRBV27 | CASTDSEGTDTQYF | TGTGCCAGCACCGATTCAGAGGGCACAGATACGCAGTATTTT
TRBJ2-4 | few | TRBD1 | TRBV10-2 | CASSDLVDRGDIQYF | TGCGCCAGCAGTGACTTGGTCGACAGGGGAGACATTCAGTACTTC
TRBJ2-5 | many | TRBD1 | TRBV5-1 | CASNLQGDQETQYF | TGCGCCAGCAACTTACAGGGGGACCAAGAGACCCAGTACTTC
TRBJ2-5 | NA | TRBD2 | TRBV6-1 | CASKRTSWLYQETQYF | TGTGCCAGCAAACGGACTAGCTGGTTGTACCAAGAGACCCAGTACTTC